The clone carrying this T cell receptor (beta chain) showed up just a few times. Its antigen is unknown. Germline trimming cut 4 bases from V and 6 bases from J; bases unmatched to any gene: 5. The germline V gene has CDR1 SGHNT and CDR2 YYREEE (reference sequence). The CDR3 is made up of 14 amino acids. This sample was included in a study of cytomegalovirus exposure and HLA in healthy donors. For the study at large: Earlier, some 180 million T cells were analyzed, and fewer than 120 million unique TCR beta sequences were found among them. Study conclusions and caveats: Rare TCR sequences dominated, though some public TCRs recurred in many donors. Reports indicate that TCR beta sequences accurately predicted the HLA-A and HLA-B alleles of most subjects.

Use of 60 Vbeta and 13 Jbeta primers characterized the PCR. The method was immunoSEQ multiplex PCR; TCRdb's version includes in-frame clones alone and lacks a portion of them. The table shows roughly 97,000 clones, with over 75% occurring only once. Sequences were obtained from PBMCs. V gene TRBV5-4 combines with J gene TRBJ1-5, with 9 bases that match TRBD1. This receptor was taken from a man aged 60 to 69 in good health and CMV-seropositive. CDR3 loop: CASSAGQGGQPQHF. The DNA for the CDR3 is TGTGCCAGCAGCGCGGGACAGGGTGGTCAGCCCCAGCATTTT.